The 18 T cell receptor beta chains below come from one sample, sequenced in a study of blood T cell repertoires in COVID-19. Assay used: immunoSEQ multiplex PCR; TCRdb lists only in-frame clones, some missing. The data hold 130,000 or so clones, with about 89% observed a single time. Sequencing was performed on peripheral blood. These receptors originate from a man in his fifties or sixties with COVID-19, enrolled during active disease.

This chain links TRBV7-2 with TRBJ2-7; D is undetermined. Trimming took off 1 base at V and 5 bases at J, with 9 bases between the two ends. Germline CDR1 reads SGHTA; CDR2 reads FQGNSA. CDR3 length: 13 residues. The CDR3: CASSLGERDEQYF. CDR3 nucleotides: TGTGCCAGCAGCTTAGGAGAACGGGACGAGCAGTACTTC. Variable domain in full (rest from reference TRBV7-2 and TRBJ2-7): GAGVSQSPSNKVTEKGKDVELRCDPISGHTALYWYRQSLGQGLEFLIYFQGNSAPDKSGLPSDRFSAERTGGSVSTLTIQRTQQEDSAVYLCASSLGERDEQYFGPGTRLTVT.

In its sample, this clone was seen once. V is TRBV15 and J is TRBJ1-2; perhaps TRBD1 as D (5 bases). This CDR3 comprises 16 residues. V dropped 3 bases and J dropped 4 bases, with 18 bases sitting between them. CDR1 and CDR2 from the germline V gene are LNHNV and YYDKDF (reference sequence). The CDR3 DNA reads as TGTGCCACCAGCAGTCCCCAGCAGGGTTATTCCTATGGCTACACCTTC. This sequence encodes CATSSPQQGYSYGYTF.

The CDR3 region is CASSTDRARNQPQHF. As DNA, the CDR3 is TGTGCCAGCAGTACCGACAGGGCCCGAAATCAGCCCCAGCATTTT. The chain combines TRBV2 with TRBJ1-5; 7 nucleotides align to TRBD1. The CDR3 length is 15 residues. Germline V lookup: CDR1 SNHLY, CDR2 FYNNEI. The J segment lost 4 bases and the V segment lost 5 bases, leaving 8 bases of the junction unmatched.

The genes are TRBV19 and TRBJ1-6, with D maybe TRBD1 (6 bases). Trimming left V 6 bases short and J 10 bases short, with 16 bases between. The length of the CDR3 is 14 residues. From germline, CDR1 is LNHDA and CDR2 SQIVND (reference sequence). The CDR3 region is CASSQMAGESPLHF. In DNA, the CDR3 is TGTGCCAGTAGCCAAATGGCAGGGGAATCACCCCTCCACTTT.

The chain has TRBV15 and TRBJ1-2; 9 nucleotides align to TRBD1. Germline-derived CDR1 and CDR2 are LNHNV and YYDKDF (reference sequence). The CDR3 consists of 15 residues. V lost 3 bases, J lost 4 bases, and 6 bases stayed unmatched. The CDR3 sequence is CATSRTRDRAYGYTF. The CDR3 DNA sequence: TGTGCCACCAGCAGGACCCGGGACAGGGCCTATGGCTACACCTTC.

V usage is TRBV5-1 and J usage is TRBJ1-5; 10 bases line up with TRBD1. Germline CDR1 SGHRS, CDR2 YFSETQ. This CDR3 comprises 13 residues. The V and J ends lost 2 bases and 9 bases, in that order; junction bases with no gene match: 2. The DNA of the CDR3 is TGCGCCAGCAGCTTCGACAGGGGGCTGCCCCAGCATTTT. Residues: CASSFDRGLPQHF.

The rearrangement uses TRBV4-2 and TRBJ1-5; D is ambiguous. Per germline, CDR1 LGHNA and CDR2 YNFKEQ. The CDR3 length is 14 residues. V lost 0 bases, J lost 3 bases, and 6 bases lay in between. The CDR3 region has the DNA TGTGCCAGCAGCCAAGAGCGATTCAATCAGCCCCAGCATTTT. Protein product: CASSQERFNQPQHF.

This chain joins TRBV27 and TRBJ1-1, with 8 bases fitting TRBD1. CDR1 and CDR2 (germline): MNHEY, SMNVEV (reference sequence). The CDR3 runs 14 residues. V gave up 3 bases and J gave up 7 bases; unmatched junction bases: 7. The CDR3 region is CASSFDRGGIEAFF. In nucleotides, the CDR3 is TGTGCCAGCAGTTTCGACAGGGGAGGAATTGAAGCTTTCTTT.

The chain employs TRBV7-9 and TRBJ1-2, with D perhaps TRBD1 (5 bases). V lost 3 bases, J lost 3 bases, and 11 bases lay in between. The CDR3 totals 14 residues. The germline V gene encodes CDR1 SEHNR and CDR2 FQNEAQ (reference sequence). CDR3: CASSFLTADYGYTF. CDR3 coding DNA: TGTGCCAGCAGCTTTTTGACAGCCGACTATGGCTACACCTTC.

The gene calls are TRBV5-1 and TRBJ2-1, with a possible D match to TRBD1 (6 bases). Between the trimmed V and J ends, which lost 2 bases and 11 bases, there was a span of 26 bases. This CDR3 is built from 17 residues. The germline V gene has CDR1 SGHRS and CDR2 YFSETQ. The CDR3 region is CASSFNPGQGKASQQFF. For the CDR3, the DNA is TGCGCCAGCAGCTTTAACCCAGGGCAGGGGAAGGCGAGTCAGCAGTTCTTC.

This clone was seen a few times. V and J are TRBV7-3 and TRBJ2-1; D possibly corresponds to TRBD1 (7 bases). The CDR3 covers 16 residues. Trimming left V 2 bases short and J 4 bases short, with 15 bases between. Germline lookup yields CDR1 SGHTA and CDR2 FQGTGA. CDR3 amino acids: CASSLSGGGGYNEQFF. CDR3 DNA sequence: TGTGCCAGCAGCTTATCTGGAGGGGGCGGGTACAATGAGCAGTTCTTC.

A word on this clone: Other DNA sequences of this sample code for an identical CDR3. The rearrangement links TRBV5-1 to TRBJ1-6, with D unresolved. V lost 0 bases and J 10 bases, leaving 8 bases between the germline ends. There are 13 residues in the CDR3. Germline CDR1 and CDR2: SGHRS and YFSETQ. The CDR3 DNA is TGCGCCAGCAGCTTGGAGGGAGGCTCACCCCTCCACTTT. It yields the protein CASSLEGGSPLHF.

In its sample, this clone was seen once. The V and J genes are TRBV10-1 and TRBJ2-6, with 7 bases identical to TRBD1. The CDR3 is made up of 19 amino acids. J lost 0 bases, V lost 2 bases, and 10 bases had no gene match. Germline-derived CDR1 and CDR2 are WNHNN and SYGVQD (reference sequence). In DNA, the CDR3 is TGCGCCAGCAGTGAGGAGGGGGCCCTGACTTTCTCTGGGGCCAACGTCCTGACTTTC. It translates to CASSEEGALTFSGANVLTF.

This chain uses TRBV9 with TRBJ2-5, with TRBD2 identical over 14 bases. In germline, CDR1 is SGDLS, CDR2 YYNGEE. This CDR3 is built from 17 residues. V was clipped by 3 bases and J by 4 bases; unmatched bases: 8. CDR3 bases: TGTGCCAGCAGCGCCGACCCTGGACTAGCGGGGGGAGAGACCCAGTACTTC. As protein: CASSADPGLAGGETQYF.

This chain links TRBV7-3 with TRBJ2-5; D is possibly TRBD1 (6 bases). The CDR3 covers 14 residues. CDR1 is SGHTA and CDR2 is FQGTGA in the germline V gene. The V and J ends lost 5 bases and 1 base respectively, with 11 bases between them. As DNA, the CDR3 is TGTGCCAGCAGCGCGGACAGCTCCCAAGAGACCCAGTACTTC. Encoded protein: CASSADSSQETQYF.

This sequence joins TRBV18 and TRBJ2-3, with no clear D. The CDR3 extends over 19 amino acids. In germline, CDR1 is KGHSH, CDR2 LQKENI. The V end was cut by 4 bases, the J end by 2 bases, with 25 bases between. CDR3 nucleotide sequence: TGTGCCAGCTCACGCACCCAGTCTAGTCGTTGGTCCGACACAGATACGCAGTATTTT. As protein: CASSRTQSSRWSDTDTQYF.

CDR3 bases: TGTGCCAGCAGCCCTGGCGGGGGGTACTATGGCTACACCTTC. As protein: CASSPGGGYYGYTF. The chain couples TRBV7-8 to TRBJ1-2; D perhaps matches TRBD1 (5 bases). The V end lost 5 bases, the J end lost 3 bases, and 13 bases lay between the germline ends. Germline-derived CDR1 and CDR2 are SGHVS and FQNEAQ. This CDR3 region has 14 residues. Using reference TRBV7-8 and TRBJ1-2 for the parts outside the CDR3, the full variable domain is GAGVSQSPRYKVAKRGQDVALRCDPISGHVSLFWYQQALGQGPEFLTYFQNEAQLDKSGLPSDRFFAERPEGSVSTLKIQRTQQEDSAVYLCASSPGGGYYGYTFGSGTRLTVV.

The genes are TRBV19 and TRBJ2-6; D ambiguous. Trimming took 6 bases from V and 6 from J, leaving 12 bases between them. CDR3 length equals 14 residues. In germline, CDR1 is LNHDA, CDR2 SQIVND (reference sequence). CDR3 DNA: TGTGCCAGTAGACTTGGAGCTGCGGCCAACGTCCTGACTTTC. Residues: CASRLGAAANVLTF.